These 20 T cell receptor beta chains share one sample of origin, sequenced in a study of monozygotic twins with inflammatory bowel disease. TCRdb re-called the 5' RACE reads and catalogs CDR3 proteins one per entry, DNA excluded. Recorded for this sample: approximately 400,000 distinct CDR3 sequences. The material sequenced was blood. These TCRs come from a human donor with ulcerative colitis or Crohn's disease, or a healthy co-twin of an affected twin (not recorded which).

The V call is TRBV28, the J call TRBJ2-1; TCRdb selects TRBD1, and the lack of DNA leaves this call unchecked. The CDR3 has 16 amino acids. Germline V gene data show CDR1 as MDHEN and CDR2 as SYDVKM. The CDR3 spells CASSRTGQRKSDEQFF.

The chain carries TRBV15 and TRBJ1-1. This CDR3 has 12 residues. CDR1 is LNHNV, CDR2 YYDKDF, per germline (reference sequence). The CDR3 loop reads CATSKVSTEAFF.

The gene calls are TRBV11-2 and TRBJ2-1; TCRdb designates TRBD2, a call that cannot be tested without DNA. CDR1 is SGHAT and CDR2 is FQNNGV in the germline V gene. The CDR3 loop spans 15 amino acids. The CDR3 sequence: CASSPGPGLAHEQFF.

The V call is TRBV29-1, the J call TRBJ2-3; the TCRdb call, TRBD2, lacks DNA for checking. CDR1 and CDR2 from the germline V gene are SQVTM and ANQGSEA. This CDR3 comprises 13 residues. CDR3 sequence: CSAIAGGTDTQYF.

V and J are TRBV11-2 and TRBJ2-2; checking the TCRdb D call of TRBD2 is not possible without DNA. CDR1 is SGHAT, CDR2 FQNNGV, per germline. The CDR3 has 16 residues. The chain's CDR3 is CASGGLGLAYTGELFF.

This chain links TRBV20-1 with TRBJ2-1; absent DNA, TCRdb's TRBD2 call cannot be checked. Germline V lookup: CDR1 DFQATT, CDR2 SNEGSKA (reference sequence). The CDR3 spans 15 residues. CDR3 in amino acids: CSARDTGGPYNEQFF.

The rearrangement uses TRBV5-1 and TRBJ2-3; checking the TCRdb D call of TRBD1 is not possible without DNA. CDR1 is SGHRS, CDR2 YFSETQ, per germline. CDR3 length: 15 amino acids. The CDR3 here is CASSFYGQGTDTQYF.

This chain uses TRBV3-1 with TRBJ1-1; lacking DNA, the TRBD1 call made by TCRdb goes unchecked. The germline V gene encodes CDR1 LGHDT and CDR2 YNNKEL (reference sequence). This CDR3 spans 13 amino acids. CDR3 residues: CASSPPYKTEAFF.

This chain uses TRBV27 with TRBJ2-1; TCRdb selects TRBD2, and the lack of DNA leaves this call unchecked. Germline V gene data show CDR1 as MNHEY and CDR2 as SMNVEV (reference sequence). This CDR3 is 18 amino acids long. CDR3 amino acids: CASRAGTSGGISYNEQFF.

CDR3 loop: CASSLRTSGRGLFF. The V gene is TRBV28, the J gene TRBJ2-2; TCRdb names TRBD2, which stays unverified in the absence of DNA. The CDR3 is made up of 14 amino acids. CDR1 is MDHEN, CDR2 SYDVKM, per germline.

The chain carries TRBV20-1 and TRBJ2-5; TCRdb returns TRBD2, unconfirmable since there is no DNA. The germline V gene encodes CDR1 DFQATT and CDR2 SNEGSKA (reference sequence). This CDR3 comprises 12 residues. The CDR3 here is CSAPGLGETQYF.

J is TRBJ1-1 and V is TRBV15; TCRdb names TRBD1, which stays unverified in the absence of DNA. Germline CDR1 LNHNV, CDR2 YYDKDF (reference sequence). This CDR3 contains 13 residues. The CDR3 loop is CATSRGQGSAAFF.

This rearrangement joins TRBV7-2 to TRBJ2-7; TCRdb's D call, TRBD2, is unchecked because there is no DNA. The CDR3 length is 13 residues. Germline CDR1 SGHTA, CDR2 FQGNSA. The CDR3 loop reads CASSTLDGYEQYF.

The J gene is TRBJ2-5, the V gene TRBV2; TCRdb's D call of TRBD1 is untestable without DNA. This CDR3 spans 12 amino acids. Germline CDR1 and CDR2: SNHLY and FYNNEI. The CDR3 loop is CASSAGKETQYF.

This chain joins TRBV7-2 and TRBJ2-3; the TRBD2 assignment by TCRdb is unverifiable without DNA. The CDR3 totals 13 residues. Germline loops: CDR1 SGHTA, CDR2 FQGNSA. The CDR3 region is CASSPPIKNTQYF. Full variable domain (remainder filled in from reference TRBV7-2 and TRBJ2-3): GAGVSQSPSNKVTEKGKDVELRCDPISGHTALYWYRQSLGQGLEFLIYFQGNSAPDKSGLPSDRFSAERTGGSVSTLTIQRTQQEDSAVYLCASSPPIKNTQYFGPGTRLTVL.

J is TRBJ2-3 and V is TRBV7-2; no DNA is available, so the TRBD2 call from TCRdb remains unchecked. Germline assignment: CDR1 SGHTA and CDR2 FQGNSA. The CDR3 is 16 amino acids. CDR3 residues: CASSRQGLAGRNTQYF.

This sequence joins TRBV12-3 or TRBV12-4 and TRBJ2-2; TCRdb outputs TRBD2, but without DNA this stays unchecked. There are 16 residues in the CDR3. This CDR3 reads CASSSPRALDTGELFF.

This chain joins TRBV29-1 and TRBJ1-3. The CDR3 sequence is 12 residues long. Germline CDR1 SQVTM, CDR2 ANQGSEA. CDR3 residues: CSVDEGGNTIYF. The full variable domain, in which reference TRBV29-1 and TRBJ1-3 provide the parts outside the CDR3, is SAVISQKPSRDICQRGTSLTIQCQVDSQVTMMFWYRQQPGQSLTLIATANQGSEATYESGFVIDKFPISRPNLTFSTLTVSNMSPEDSSIYLCSVDEGGNTIYFGEGSWLTVV.

CDR3 region: CATKGLENTGELFF. The chain combines TRBV24-1 with TRBJ2-2; absent DNA, TCRdb's TRBD2 call cannot be checked. The CDR3 length is 14 residues. The V gene's germline CDR1 is KGHDR and CDR2 SFDVKD.

The rearrangement links TRBV2 to TRBJ2-7; TCRdb names TRBD1, which stays unverified in the absence of DNA. The germline gives CDR1 SNHLY, CDR2 FYNNEI. The CDR3 sequence is 12 residues long. The CDR3 sequence: CASRGEVYEQYF.